This section outlines one TCR beta chain sequence together with its context. The CDR3 is 16 amino acids. Per germline, CDR1 SGHNT and CDR2 YYREEE (reference sequence). V trimming: 2 bases; J trimming: 4 bases; junction bases outside the gene matches: 8. These data belong to a study of technical replicates of blood from several donors. Clones were read by immunoSEQ multiplex PCR, and TCRdb kept only the in-frame ones, dropping some. The sample holds 75,000 to 95,000 clones, roughly 94% seen once. The sequence derives from a human donor in good health. Source material: T cells isolated from PBMCs. This chain connects TRBV5-4 to TRBJ2-1; 8 positions match TRBD2. In nucleotides, the CDR3 is TGTGCCAGCAGCTTCGGACTGGGACTAGATTACAATGAGCAGTTCTTC. Amino acid sequence: CASSFGLGLDYNEQFF.